These 15 T cell receptor beta chains originate from one sample sequenced in a study of T-cell memory formation after mild COVID-19. Each CDR3 protein gets one entry after TCRdb re-called the 5' RACE reads with MiXCR. The data show more than 350,000 distinct CDR3 sequences, around 21% seen once. Sequencing was carried out using PBMCs or a T cell subset sorted from them (not recorded which). The receptors were gathered from an adult woman who had mild COVID-19 (a few samples of this study predate the infection). Cell type and time point are not known.

This clonotype was observed at least ten times. The rearrangement joins TRBV6-4 to TRBJ1-1, with 10 bases lining up with TRBD1. CDR3 length: 14 residues. The trim removed 4 bases at V and 8 bases at J, leaving 7 bases unmatched. CDR1 is MRHNA, CDR2 SNTAGT, per germline. The CDR3 loop reads CASSAHGDRGEAFF. CDR3 DNA: TGTGCCAGCAGTGCCCACGGGGACAGGGGAGAAGCTTTCTTT.

The rearrangement joins TRBV20-1 to TRBJ1-5; D gene unclear. This CDR3 contains 14 residues. In germline, CDR1 is DFQATT, CDR2 SNEGSKA (reference sequence). The V end was cut by 2 bases, the J end by 3 bases, with 11 bases between. In nucleotides, the CDR3 is TGCAGTGCTAGACCGACCGCTTACAATCAGCCCCAGCATTTT. Translated: CSARPTAYNQPQHF.

This clonotype was seen only a few times. The V and J genes are TRBV7-2 and TRBJ2-7; TRBD2 matches at 7 bases. The V gene's germline CDR1 is SGHTA and CDR2 FQGNSA. The V segment lost 4 bases and the J segment 5 bases; nucleotides outside the gene matches: 11. The CDR3 consists of 15 residues. This chain's CDR3 is CASSWDGLEVNEQYF. CDR3 sequence (DNA): TGTGCCAGCAGCTGGGACGGACTAGAAGTAAACGAGCAGTACTTC.

This clonotype was seen a handful of times. This rearrangement joins TRBV12-3 or TRBV12-4 to TRBJ2-7; D not certain. V shed 7 bases and J shed 1 base, with 17 bases lying between them. The CDR3 spans 15 residues. Here the CDR3 DNA reads TGTGCCAGCACCCTTAGTAGTAGGAGTTCCTACGAGCAGTACTTC. It encodes CASTLSSRSSYEQYF.

This clonotype showed up just a few times. This sequence joins TRBV29-1 and TRBJ2-1, with D perhaps TRBD1 or TRBD2 (5 bases each). The CDR3 has 16 amino acids. Germline CDR1 is SQVTM and CDR2 is ANQGSEA. Trimming cost V 2 bases and J 0 bases, with 14 bases left between them. This CDR3 is CSVELGERSSYNEQFF. CDR3 nucleotide sequence: TGCAGCGTTGAACTGGGGGAGCGGAGCTCCTACAATGAGCAGTTCTTC.

This chain connects TRBV7-9 to TRBJ2-3, with TRBD2 matching 9 bases. The CDR3 sequence is 18 residues long. Trimming removed 0 bases from V and 0 bases from J; junction bases left unmatched: 7. The V gene's germline CDR1 is SEHNR and CDR2 FQNEAQ (reference sequence). The CDR3 reads CASSLAYLTSGSTDTQYF. CDR3 sequence (DNA): TGTGCCAGCAGCTTAGCGTACCTGACTAGCGGAAGCACAGATACGCAGTATTTT.

This rearrangement joins TRBV15 to TRBJ2-7, with 8 bases matching TRBD2. This CDR3 has 15 residues. Germline V gene data show CDR1 as LNHNV and CDR2 as YYDKDF (reference sequence). After removal of 1 base from V and 3 bases from J, the junction contained 5 bases not matched to a gene. The CDR3 spells CATSRVGGGDYEQYF. The CDR3 DNA reads as TGTGCCACCAGCAGAGTCGGGGGGGGTGACTACGAGCAGTACTTC.

V usage is TRBV2 and J usage is TRBJ1-1; no reliable D call. Trimming stripped 9 bases from V and 1 base from J, with 12 bases between. Germline CDR1 SNHLY, CDR2 FYNNEI. This CDR3 contains 13 residues. CDR3 amino acids: CASRRKGNTEAFF. In DNA, the CDR3 is TGTGCCAGTAGACGAAAGGGGAACACTGAAGCTTTCTTT.

In its sample, this clonotype was seen a few times. The CDR3 DNA sequence: TGTGCCAGCATGGGGTCGGTTGGGACCCAGTACTTC. The encoded protein is CASMGSVGTQYF. The rearrangement uses TRBV12-3 or TRBV12-4 and TRBJ2-5; D is undetermined. V was clipped by 7 bases and J by 7 bases, with 13 bases between them. The CDR3 runs 12 residues.

This clonotype was found a few times. The V gene is TRBV25-1, the J gene TRBJ1-1; D is uncertain. Germline V gene sequence: CDR1 MGHDK, CDR2 SYGVNS. V gave up 3 bases and J gave up 0 bases, with 5 bases separating them. The CDR3 has 13 residues. The CDR3 coding sequence is TGTGCCAGCAGTGATCACCTGAACACTGAAGCTTTCTTT. Encoded protein: CASSDHLNTEAFF.

This clonotype showed up just a few times. The chain employs TRBV15 and TRBJ2-3; no definite D call. The V gene's germline CDR1 is LNHNV and CDR2 YYDKDF (reference sequence). The length of the CDR3 is 14 residues. Trimming shortened V by 0 bases and J by 6 bases, and 10 bases separated the two germline ends. The CDR3: CATSRDAVSDTQYF. Here the CDR3 DNA reads TGTGCCACCAGCAGAGACGCGGTTTCCGATACGCAGTATTTT. Full variable domain (outside the CDR3, taken from reference TRBV15 and TRBJ2-3): DAMVIQNPRYQVTQFGKPVTLSCSQTLNHNVMYWYQQKSSQAPKLLFHYYDKDFNNEADTPDNFQSRRPNTSFCFLDIRSPGLGDTAMYLCATSRDAVSDTQYFGPGTRLTVL.

There are a few counts of this clonotype. This sequence joins TRBV7-9 and TRBJ2-3; D unresolved. V lost 4 bases to trimming and J lost 10 bases, with 12 bases between them. This CDR3 is built from 12 residues. The germline CDR1 and CDR2 sequences are SEHNR and FQNEAQ (reference sequence). The CDR3 region is CASSSPALAQYF. As DNA, the CDR3 is TGTGCCAGCAGCTCTCCCGCATTGGCGCAGTATTTT.

The chain joins TRBV7-2 to TRBJ2-6; D might be TRBD2 (7 bases). Germline V lookup: CDR1 SGHTA, CDR2 FQGNSA. The CDR3 is 15 amino acids. The V gene lost 8 bases and the J gene lost 4 bases, with 15 bases spanning the gap. Here the CDR3 DNA reads TGTGCCAGCGCTAAGGGGGGGTCCGGGGCCAACGTCCTGACTTTC. It encodes CASAKGGSGANVLTF.

The chain recombines TRBV7-3 with TRBJ2-7, with D possibly being TRBD1 or TRBD2 (5 bases each). The germline gives CDR1 SGHTA, CDR2 FQGTGA. V lost 2 bases to trimming and J lost 5 bases, with 13 bases between them. This CDR3 is built from 14 residues. The CDR3 DNA sequence: TGTGCCAGCAGCTTAGGGGGTATCCCTCACGAGCAGTACTTC. Residues: CASSLGGIPHEQYF.

The count of this clonotype is one. The chain is built from TRBV11-3 and TRBJ2-7; TRBD1 matches 9 bases. Per germline, CDR1 SGHNT and CDR2 YENEEA. With 0 bases clipped from V and 4 bases from J, the junction kept 13 bases outside the gene matches. This CDR3 is built from 18 residues. CDR3 bases: TGTGCCAGCAGCTTAGATCTTGTACAGGGGGCGCGGTTGTACGAGCAGTACTTC. It yields the protein CASSLDLVQGARLYEQYF.